This T cell receptor beta chain was identified during a study of radiotherapy plus CTLA-4 blockade in lung cancer. General study results and limits: Once radiotherapy plus ipilimumab had been given, TCR clones derived from tumor expanded in blood.

Trimming removed 1 base from V and 6 bases from J, with 19 bases in between. CDR3 length equals 17 residues. Germline loops: CDR1 SGHTA, CDR2 FQGNSA. On this clone: Its cognate antigen is unknown.

Sequenced by immunoSEQ multiplex PCR; TCRdb stores in-frame clones only, minus some. The sample records around 99,000 clones, around 88% being singletons. The chain recombines TRBV7-2 with TRBJ2-1, with D possibly matching TRBD2 (6 bases). Sequences were derived from peripheral blood, sampled from a patient treated with radiotherapy plus ipilimumab. The origin of this receptor is a human donor with non-small cell lung cancer that progressed on radiotherapy plus ipilimumab. This CDR3 is CASSLEIHRAGGNEQFF. The CDR3 bases are TGTGCCAGCAGCTTAGAAATACACCGGGCCGGGGGCAATGAGCAGTTCTTC.